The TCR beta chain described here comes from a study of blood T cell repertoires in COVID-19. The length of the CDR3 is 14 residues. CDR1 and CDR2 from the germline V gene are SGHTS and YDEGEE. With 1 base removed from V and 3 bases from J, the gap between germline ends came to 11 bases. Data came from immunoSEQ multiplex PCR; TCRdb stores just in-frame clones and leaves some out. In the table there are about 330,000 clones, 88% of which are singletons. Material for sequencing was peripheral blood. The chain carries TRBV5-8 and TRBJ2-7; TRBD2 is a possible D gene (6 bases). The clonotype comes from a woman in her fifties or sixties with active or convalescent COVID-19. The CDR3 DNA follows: TGTGCCAGCAGCTTGTTGTCCGGGAGCTACGAGCAGTACTTC. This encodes CASSLLSGSYEQYF.